The 18 T cell receptor beta chains below were found in one sample sequenced in a study of blood T cell repertoires in COVID-19. The data were produced by immunoSEQ multiplex PCR, yet TCRdb's version contains in-frame clones alone and is incomplete. The sample holds 89,000 or so clones, roughly 96% seen once. Sequencing was done on a sample of peripheral blood. These TCRs come from a human donor with active COVID-19. The donor label of this sample is uncertain.

The rearrangement links TRBV7-6 to TRBJ2-1, with 9 bases matching TRBD2. The germline V gene has CDR1 SGHVS and CDR2 FNYEAQ. With V trimmed by 2 bases and J by 5 bases, 4 bases remained unmatched. This CDR3 spans 15 amino acids. In DNA form, the CDR3 reads TGTGCCAGCAGCTTAAGCCTAGCGGGGAACAATGAGCAGTTCTTC. It yields the protein CASSLSLAGNNEQFF.

The chain links TRBV19 to TRBJ2-2, with 9 bases aligning to TRBD2. The germline gives CDR1 LNHDA, CDR2 SQIVND (reference sequence). The J segment lost 5 bases and the V segment lost 6 bases, leaving 7 bases of the junction unmatched. CDR3 length: 15 residues. The DNA of the CDR3 is TGTGCCAGTAGAGTATTTAGCGGGAGTACCGGGGAGCTGTTTTTT. Translating it yields CASRVFSGSTGELFF.

This clone was recorded only once. The chain couples TRBV12-3 or TRBV12-4 to TRBJ1-5, with D perhaps TRBD1 (6 bases). Deletions cut 5 bases from V and 7 bases from J, with 12 bases between. CDR3 length: 13 amino acids. The CDR3 bases are TGTGCCAGCAGTCTGTACAGGGAACAGCCCCAGCATTTT. It is translated as CASSLYREQPQHF.

This clone was counted a single time. The chain joins TRBV5-1 to TRBJ1-6; TRBD1 is a possible D gene (5 bases). Deletions cut 5 bases from V and 10 bases from J, with 19 bases between. Germline lookup yields CDR1 SGHRS and CDR2 YFSETQ. The CDR3 is 15 residues long. In DNA, the CDR3 is TGCGCCAGCAGTCCGGAGGGGAGTCAGGGATCACCCCTCCACTTT. This translates into CASSPEGSQGSPLHF. The entire variable domain, with the rest obtained from reference TRBV5-1 and TRBJ1-6, is as follows: KAGVTQTPRYLIKTRGQQVTLSCSPISGHRSVSWYQQTPGQGLQFLFEYFSETQRNKGNFPGRFSGRQFSNSRSEMNVSTLELGDSALYLCASSPEGSQGSPLHFGNGTRLTVT.

The rearrangement joins TRBV18 to TRBJ1-1; the D gene is possibly TRBD1 (5 bases). The CDR3 runs 15 residues. Germline loops: CDR1 KGHSH, CDR2 LQKENI. V lost 1 base and J lost 4, with 13 bases in between. The CDR3 loop reads CASSPLRQGGTEAFF. The CDR3 DNA sequence: TGTGCCAGCTCACCACTTCGGCAGGGTGGCACTGAAGCTTTCTTT. Based on the CDR3 plus reference TRBV18 and TRBJ1-1, the full variable domain is NAGVMQNPRHLVRRRGQEARLRCSPMKGHSHVYWYRQLPEEGLKFMVYLQKENIIDESGMPKERFSAEFPKEGPSILRIQQVVRGDSAAYFCASSPLRQGGTEAFFGQGTRLTVV.

The gene calls are TRBV5-1 and TRBJ2-7; TRBD2 matches at 7 bases. The CDR3 is 13 residues long. Germline V gene sequence: CDR1 SGHRS, CDR2 YFSETQ. V shed 3 bases and J 2 bases; nucleotides not matched to a gene: 2. CDR3 nucleotides: TGCGCCAGCAGCTCCGGACTAGCCTACGAGCAGTACTTC. Amino acid sequence: CASSSGLAYEQYF.

This rearrangement joins TRBV29-1 to TRBJ2-1, with 9 bases aligning to TRBD2. V dropped 4 bases and J dropped 1; count of bases not matched to a gene: 5. This CDR3 contains 15 residues. CDR1 SQVTM and CDR2 ANQGSEA come from the germline V gene. As DNA, the CDR3 is TGCAGCGTTGTCAGTAGCGGGAGTTCCTACAATGAGCAGTTCTTC. Protein sequence: CSVVSSGSSYNEQFF.

The rearrangement uses TRBV5-6 and TRBJ2-3; no clear D gene. Per the germline V gene, CDR1 is SGHDT and CDR2 is YYEEEE. The V end was cut by 4 bases, the J end by 0 bases, with 6 bases between. This CDR3 region has 13 residues. CDR3 loop: CASSTSSTDTQYF. As DNA, the CDR3 is TGTGCCAGCAGCACAAGTAGCACAGATACGCAGTATTTT.

The chain combines TRBV6-1 with TRBJ1-3, with 8 bases identical to TRBD1. The CDR3 consists of 20 residues. Losses at the gene ends were 2 bases for V and 3 bases for J; bases not matched to a gene: 18. In germline, CDR1 is MNHNS, CDR2 SASEGT. This CDR3 is CASSERGRPSTGAVGNTIYF. In DNA, the CDR3 is TGTGCCAGCAGTGAAAGGGGAAGACCGTCGACAGGGGCCGTTGGAAACACCATATATTTT.

V and J are TRBV18 and TRBJ2-1, with TRBD2 matching over 10 bases. After removal of 1 base from V and 10 bases from J, the junction contained 7 bases not matched to a gene. The CDR3 totals 15 residues. The germline V gene has CDR1 KGHSH and CDR2 LQKENI. The CDR3 loop reads CASSPLQAGGGEQFF. CDR3 nucleotides: TGTGCCAGCTCACCACTGCAAGCGGGAGGGGGGGAGCAGTTCTTC.

The V and J genes are TRBV7-6 and TRBJ2-7, with D possibly being TRBD1 (6 bases). V was trimmed by 1 base and J by 7 bases, leaving 17 bases between them. The V gene's germline CDR1 is SGHVS and CDR2 FNYEAQ. The CDR3 is made up of 15 amino acids. The CDR3 nucleotides read TGTGCCAGCAGCTTAGGACAGGCAGATTTGAGGGAGCAGTACTTC. Translated, it gives CASSLGQADLREQYF.

Only one count was recorded for this clone. The V gene is TRBV10-3, the J gene TRBJ2-1; TRBD1 might be the D (6 bases). CDR1 is ENHRY and CDR2 is SYGVKD in the germline V gene. The CDR3 spans 11 residues. V lost 5 bases and J 9 bases, leaving 8 bases between the germline ends. The CDR3 DNA reads TGTGCCATCAGTCGACAGGCTGAGCAGTTCTTC. It codes for CAISRQAEQFF.

The V gene is TRBV7-9, the J gene TRBJ1-1; 7 bases are shared with TRBD1. Per the germline V gene, CDR1 is SEHNR and CDR2 is FQNEAQ (reference sequence). J gave up 0 bases and V 5 bases, and 9 bases lay outside the gene matches. This CDR3 is built from 16 residues. For the CDR3, the DNA is TGTGCCAGCAGCCCACCCTCGGGACAGTTGAACACTGAAGCTTTCTTT. It is translated as CASSPPSGQLNTEAFF.

In DNA, the CDR3 is TGTGCTAGTGGTTTTAGTTCTGCCGAGACCCAGTACTTC. It specifies CASGFSSAETQYF. The chain couples TRBV12-5 to TRBJ2-5; D remains unclear. Trimming cost V 3 bases and J 5 bases, with 10 bases left between them. This CDR3 region has 13 residues. Germline V gene data show CDR1 as LGHNT and CDR2 as FRNRAP.

V gene TRBV6-1 combines with J gene TRBJ1-6, with 7 bases identical to TRBD1. The V segment lost 1 base and the J segment 10 bases; nucleotides outside the gene matches: 10. The CDR3 contains 16 residues. The germline CDR1 and CDR2 sequences are MNHNS and SASEGT. CDR3 DNA: TGTGCCAGCAGTGAAGGGGCACAGGGGTCACGGTCACCCCTCCACTTT. Its protein product is CASSEGAQGSRSPLHF.

The chain employs TRBV25-1 and TRBJ2-2; maybe TRBD1 (6 bases). The germline gives CDR1 MGHDK, CDR2 SYGVNS. This CDR3 has 16 amino acids. The V gene lost 5 bases and the J gene lost 5 bases, with 18 bases spanning the gap. CDR3 DNA sequence: TGTGCCAGCAGTAAGGAGTGGGCAGGGGTGACCGGGGAGCTGTTTTTT. Its protein is CASSKEWAGVTGELFF.

The genes are TRBV7-2 and TRBJ2-7, with TRBD1 matching 9 bases. V was pared by 5 bases and J by 3 bases, with 5 bases of the junction left unmatched. CDR1 is SGHTA and CDR2 is FQGNSA in the germline V gene. This CDR3 spans 14 amino acids. CDR3 in amino acids: CASSPGDRDYEQYF. The CDR3 DNA follows: TGTGCCAGCAGCCCCGGGGACAGGGACTACGAGCAGTACTTC. Supplemented by reference TRBV7-2 and TRBJ2-7, the full variable domain reads GAGVSQSPSNKVTEKGKDVELRCDPISGHTALYWYRQSLGQGLEFLIYFQGNSAPDKSGLPSDRFSAERTGGSVSTLTIQRTQQEDSAVYLCASSPGDRDYEQYFGPGTRLTVT.

This clone was seen just once. CDR3 loop: CASSYVSGQPQHF. The CDR3 region has the DNA TGTGCCAGCAGTTACGTTAGCGGTCAGCCCCAGCATTTT. The rearrangement uses TRBV6-5 and TRBJ1-5; D remains unclear. CDR3 size: 13 residues. The V gene's germline CDR1 is MNHEY and CDR2 SVGAGI. V was trimmed by 2 bases and J by 6 bases, leaving 8 bases between them.